What follows are 26 T cell receptor beta chains derived from one specimen sequenced in a study of T cells after yellow fever vaccination. TCRdb called the 5' RACE reads again in MiXCR, with one record for every CDR3 protein. The top ten hold 30% to 45% of the sample, which has 150,000 to 200,000 distinct CDR3 sequences, 8% to 13% seen once. The sequenced sample was CD8+ T cells sorted from PBMCs, obtained 15 days after the yellow fever booster vaccination. The source of these receptors is a man aged 18 to 29 who received the YFV17D yellow fever vaccine.

The V call is TRBV7-9, the J call TRBJ1-1; 7 positions agree with TRBD1. Unmatched junction bases numbered 2, after V lost 0 bases and J lost 4 bases. CDR3 size: 14 residues. Looked up from germline, CDR1 is SEHNR and CDR2 is FQNEAQ (reference sequence). CDR3: CASSLATGVTEAFF. The CDR3 nucleotides are TGTGCCAGCAGCTTAGCTACAGGGGTCACTGAAGCTTTCTTT.

The J gene is TRBJ1-5, the V gene TRBV28, with D unresolved. The CDR3 is 18 amino acids. Trimming pared 4 bases from V and 0 bases from J, leaving 19 bases between. Germline-derived CDR1 and CDR2 are MDHEN and SYDVKM. CDR3 sequence (DNA): TGTGCCAGCAGTTATGGCCCTGGCAGCTACTATAGCAATCAGCCCCAGCATTTT. It translates to CASSYGPGSYYSNQPQHF.

The gene calls are TRBV7-9 and TRBJ2-1; 8 nucleotides align to TRBD2. V dropped 5 bases and J dropped 0; count of bases not matched to a gene: 6. This CDR3 spans 16 amino acids. Germline loops: CDR1 SEHNR, CDR2 FQNEAQ (reference sequence). The CDR3 sequence: CASSPQRGSSYNEQFF. CDR3 sequence (DNA): TGTGCCAGCAGCCCCCAGCGGGGGAGCTCCTACAATGAGCAGTTCTTC.

This clonotype was seen repeatedly, ten times or more. The chain is built from TRBV5-4 and TRBJ2-3; D is possibly TRBD2 (6 bases). Trimming shortened V by 3 bases and J by 2 bases, and 7 bases separated the two germline ends. The CDR3 extends over 13 amino acids. Per germline, CDR1 SGHNT and CDR2 YYREEE (reference sequence). The CDR3 is CASSWDFTDTQYF. The CDR3 bases are TGTGCCAGCAGCTGGGACTTCACAGATACGCAGTATTTT.

This clonotype was detected a few times. The J gene is TRBJ2-2, the V gene TRBV6-4, with a tentative D call TRBD2 (5 bases). V was clipped by 6 bases and J by 4 bases, with 18 bases between them. Germline V lookup: CDR1 MRHNA, CDR2 SNTAGT. The CDR3 extends over 16 amino acids. The CDR3 loop reads CASSHSDGFGTGELFF. In nucleotides, the CDR3 is TGTGCCAGCAGCCATAGCGATGGGTTCGGCACCGGGGAGCTGTTTTTT.

Only a few counts were recorded for this clonotype. The chain has TRBV27 and TRBJ2-7, with D perhaps matching TRBD2 (5 bases). The CDR3 runs to 15 residues. V shed 6 bases and J shed 4 bases, with 19 bases lying between them. The germline V gene encodes CDR1 MNHEY and CDR2 SMNVEV (reference sequence). DNA of the CDR3: TGTGCCAGCAGCCGCCTAGCCCTCAATTCTTACGAGCAGTACTTC. The encoded protein is CASSRLALNSYEQYF.

This clonotype has a handful of counts. The J gene is TRBJ2-7, the V gene TRBV4-3, with 7 bases matching TRBD2. V dropped 1 base and J dropped 3; count of bases not matched to a gene: 3. The V gene's germline CDR1 is LGHNA and CDR2 YSLEER. This CDR3 contains 14 residues. The CDR3 coding sequence is TGCGCCAGCAGCCAAGGGGCGGGGGACTACGAGCAGTACTTC. It translates to CASSQGAGDYEQYF.

This chain uses TRBV23-1 with TRBJ2-7, with TRBD2 as a possible D gene (5 bases). TRBV23-1 is annotated as an ORF whose role is uncertain. Trimming left V 1 base short and J 5 bases short, with 24 bases between. The CDR3 is 18 residues long. CDR3 sequence reads: CASSQWGATLDTPHEQYF. Here the CDR3 DNA reads TGCGCCAGCAGTCAATGGGGAGCAACTTTGGATACTCCCCACGAGCAGTACTTC.

V gene TRBV2 combines with J gene TRBJ2-1; D remains ambiguous. Germline V lookup: CDR1 SNHLY, CDR2 FYNNEI. CDR3 length equals 14 residues. V dropped 3 bases and J dropped 7 bases, with 13 bases sitting between them. CDR3 sequence reads: CASSETQEKNEQFF. The DNA of the CDR3 is TGTGCCAGCAGTGAGACTCAGGAGAAGAATGAGCAGTTCTTC.

The chain is built from TRBV6-1 and TRBJ2-6; no clear D gene. V lost 7 bases and J 0 bases, leaving 19 bases between the germline ends. Germline CDR1 and CDR2: MNHNS and SASEGT. The CDR3 spans 18 residues. The CDR3 DNA is TGTGCCAGCATACGGCCTAAGAAGGTAGTCTCTGGGGCCAACGTCCTGACTTTC. Its translation is CASIRPKKVVSGANVLTF.

This clonotype was counted a few times. The chain employs TRBV12-3 or TRBV12-4 and TRBJ2-1, with D unresolved. V lost 6 bases and J 10 bases, leaving 16 bases between the germline ends. The CDR3 runs to 13 residues. CDR3 bases: TGTGCCAGCAGCGTACGCCCAGAGCCCGAGCAGTTCTTC. The encoded protein is CASSVRPEPEQFF.

This clonotype was seen more than once but under ten times. V is TRBV28 and J is TRBJ2-7, with D maybe TRBD2 (6 bases). Germline values: CDR1 MDHEN, CDR2 SYDVKM. The length of the CDR3 is 14 residues. Deletions cut 1 base from V and 4 bases from J, with 11 bases between. CDR3 sequence reads: CASSLSGTGYEQYV. The DNA for the CDR3 is TGTGCCAGCAGTTTATCCGGGACTGGGTACGAGCAGTACGTC.

The chain joins TRBV6-5 to TRBJ1-3; 7 bases agree with TRBD1. CDR3 length: 16 amino acids. Trimming at V came to 5 bases and at J to 0 bases, leaving 7 bases not matched to a gene. Germline assignment: CDR1 MNHEY and CDR2 SVGAGI. The CDR3 reads CASSLTDRASGNTIYF. The CDR3 region has the DNA TGTGCCAGCAGTCTCACCGACAGGGCCTCTGGAAACACCATATATTTT.

This clonotype occurred many times. The genes are TRBV2 and TRBJ2-2, with 10 bases that match TRBD2. The CDR3 has 16 amino acids. Germline CDR1 reads SNHLY; CDR2 reads FYNNEI. V was pared by 3 bases and J by 6 bases, with 7 bases of the junction left unmatched. This CDR3 reads CASSEISGGPPGELFF. CDR3 in DNA: TGTGCCAGCAGTGAGATTAGCGGGGGGCCCCCCGGGGAGCTGTTTTTT.

J is TRBJ2-2 and V is TRBV7-8; tentatively, D is TRBD2 (5 bases). V lost 5 bases to trimming and J lost 5 bases, with 12 bases between them. The CDR3 covers 14 residues. Germline values: CDR1 SGHVS, CDR2 FQNEAQ. CDR3 sequence (DNA): TGTGCCAGCAGCCTTCGAACGGGGACCGGGGAGCTGTTTTTT. Amino acid sequence: CASSLRTGTGELFF.

The chain joins TRBV10-1 to TRBJ1-2, with D hard to call. Looked up from germline, CDR1 is WNHNN and CDR2 is SYGVQD (reference sequence). There are 12 residues in the CDR3. V was pared by 8 bases and J by 8 bases, with 15 bases between. The CDR3 protein is CASRVVGDGYTF. The CDR3, as DNA: TGCGCCAGCCGAGTGGTTGGAGACGGCTACACCTTC.

In this sample, this clonotype turned up many times. This rearrangement joins TRBV4-3 to TRBJ2-3; no clear D gene. CDR1 is LGHNA and CDR2 is YSLEER in the germline V gene. There are 15 residues in the CDR3. The ends were cut back, 1 base at V and 1 base at J, with 9 bases in the middle. The CDR3 loop reads CASSQALVGTDTQYF. The CDR3 nucleotides are TGCGCCAGCAGCCAAGCCCTAGTCGGCACAGATACGCAGTATTTT.

This clonotype has a handful of counts. The rearrangement uses TRBV12-3 or TRBV12-4 and TRBJ2-5; D uncertain. This CDR3 has 11 amino acids. V lost 3 bases to trimming and J lost 5 bases, with 4 bases between them. The CDR3, as DNA: TGTGCCAGCAGTTTCACCGAGACCCAGTACTTC. It codes for CASSFTETQYF.

DNA of the CDR3: TGCGCCAGCAGCCAACACACAGGGGCAAAGGGCTACACCTTC. Residues: CASSQHTGAKGYTF. This chain links TRBV4-1 with TRBJ1-2, with 7 bases identical to TRBD1. Germline assignment: CDR1 MGHRA and CDR2 YSYEKL. V trimming: 2 bases; J trimming: 8 bases; junction bases outside the gene matches: 8. This CDR3 has 14 residues.

This clonotype showed up just a few times. V is TRBV12-3 or TRBV12-4 and J is TRBJ2-4; weak D call: TRBD1 (6 bases). The CDR3 sequence is 18 residues long. Between the trimmed V and J ends, which lost 5 bases and 2 bases, there was a span of 22 bases. This chain's CDR3 is CASSRISVGRDTKNIQYF. In DNA form, the CDR3 reads TGTGCCAGCAGTCGGATTTCGGTAGGCAGGGACACCAAAAACATTCAGTACTTC.

The chain uses TRBV4-3 and TRBJ1-2; 9 nucleotides align to TRBD1. V lost 4 bases to trimming and J lost 7 bases; unmatched junction nucleotides: 4. CDR3 size: 13 residues. CDR1 is LGHNA and CDR2 is YSLEER in the germline V gene. CDR3 protein: CASSPQGAAGYTF. The CDR3 region has the DNA TGCGCCAGCAGCCCACAGGGGGCCGCTGGCTACACCTTC.

This clonotype was counted a few times. This sequence joins TRBV7-8 and TRBJ2-7, with D uncertain. CDR3 length equals 13 residues. The germline V and J ends were trimmed by 4 bases and 4 bases, with 11 bases remaining between them. From germline, CDR1 is SGHVS and CDR2 FQNEAQ. CDR3: CASSSSGPYEQYV. In DNA form, the CDR3 reads TGTGCCAGCAGCTCTAGTGGTCCTTACGAGCAGTACGTC.

Ten or more counts support this clonotype. The chain carries TRBV6-5 and TRBJ2-1; TRBD2 agrees at 7 bases. V was pared by 5 bases and J by 2 bases, with 6 bases of the junction left unmatched. CDR1 MNHEY and CDR2 SVGAGI come from the germline V gene. The CDR3 contains 15 residues. CDR3: CASSMVGGAYNEQFF. The CDR3 nucleotides read TGTGCCAGCAGTATGGTGGGGGGGGCCTACAATGAGCAGTTCTTC.

This rearrangement joins TRBV23-1 to TRBJ2-7; D is unclear. TRBV23-1 is sorted into the ORF group, with uncertain function. Between the trimmed V and J ends, which lost 4 bases and 4 bases, there was a span of 17 bases. The CDR3 length is 15 residues. CDR3: CASSPKGPANYEQYF. Written as DNA, the CDR3 is TGCGCCAGCAGTCCTAAGGGCCCAGCCAATTACGAGCAGTACTTC.

The V gene is TRBV7-9, the J gene TRBJ2-5; 13 bases fit TRBD2. Unmatched junction bases numbered 9, after V lost 5 bases and J lost 6 bases. From germline, CDR1 is SEHNR and CDR2 FQNEAQ (reference sequence). The CDR3 spans 16 residues. CDR3 nucleotides: TGTGCCAGCAGCCCCACGGGACTAGCGGGGATCCAGACCCAGTACTTC. This encodes CASSPTGLAGIQTQYF.

This clonotype has only a few counts. This rearrangement joins TRBV4-1 to TRBJ2-6; D is perhaps TRBD1 (5 bases). The V gene lost 4 bases and the J gene lost 0 bases, with 10 bases spanning the gap. The CDR3 is made up of 16 amino acids. Germline values: CDR1 MGHRA, CDR2 YSYEKL. This CDR3 reads CASSPGPSSGANVLTF. DNA for the CDR3: TGCGCCAGCAGCCCAGGGCCGTCCTCTGGGGCCAACGTCCTGACTTTC.